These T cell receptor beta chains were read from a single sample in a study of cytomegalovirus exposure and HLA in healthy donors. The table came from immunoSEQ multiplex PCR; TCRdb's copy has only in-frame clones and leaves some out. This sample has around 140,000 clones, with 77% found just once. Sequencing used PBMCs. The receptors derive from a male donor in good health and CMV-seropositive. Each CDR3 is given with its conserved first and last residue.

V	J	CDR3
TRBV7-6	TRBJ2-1	CASSLAVQGAVNNEQFF
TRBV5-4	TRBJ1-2	CASSNTGTANYGYTF
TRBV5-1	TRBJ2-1	CASSLASLAGGANEQFF
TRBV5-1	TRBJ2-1	CASSGKGLAGILSSSYNEQFF
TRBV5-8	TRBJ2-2	CASRPLPGQENTGELFF
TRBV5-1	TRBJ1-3	CASSLTGFGNTIYF
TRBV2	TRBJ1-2	CASSEQIASGGRGYTF
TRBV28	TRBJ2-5	CASSFRRAPGTQYF
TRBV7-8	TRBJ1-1	CASSQGTGGAFF
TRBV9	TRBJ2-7	CASSRTSGAPSYEQYF
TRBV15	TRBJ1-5	CATSRGLDSSQPQHF
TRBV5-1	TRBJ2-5	CASSLTAGGGETQYF
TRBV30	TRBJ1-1	CAWRHNRNTEAFF
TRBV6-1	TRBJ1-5	CASRADRASNQPQHF
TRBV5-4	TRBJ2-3	CASSRTGTRSDTQYF
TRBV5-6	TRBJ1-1	CASSSGRGATTEAFF
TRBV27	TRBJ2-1	CASSPGTSGVNEQFF
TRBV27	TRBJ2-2	CASSWNSGVDGELFF
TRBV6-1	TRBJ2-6	CASRRQGVGANVLTF
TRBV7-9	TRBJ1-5	CSSSLVGTDVRF
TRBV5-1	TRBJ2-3	CASSLNRGTDTQYF
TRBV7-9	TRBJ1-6	CASSLDAGGAVMALHF
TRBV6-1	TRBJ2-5	CASTLGGALETQYF
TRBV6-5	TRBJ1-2	CASSYSGHRGYTF
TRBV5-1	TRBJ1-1	CASSPVFLEGTEAFF
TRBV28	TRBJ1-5	CASTTLAGLGSNQPQHF
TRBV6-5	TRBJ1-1	CASSYSPSGQHTEAFF
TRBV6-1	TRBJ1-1	CASSEGVLRTEAFF
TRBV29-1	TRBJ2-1	CSIWQDNEQFF
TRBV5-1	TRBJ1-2	CASSPGWGTYEGYTF
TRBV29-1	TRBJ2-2	CSVKGAGTGGLGELFF
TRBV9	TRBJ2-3	CASSVQGTDTQYF
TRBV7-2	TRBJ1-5	CASSFDGSNQPQHF
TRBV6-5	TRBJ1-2	CASSYGDRGGYTF
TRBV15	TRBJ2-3	CATSREGLAGGPGTDTQYF
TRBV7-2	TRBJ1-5	CASSKQGSSNQPQHF
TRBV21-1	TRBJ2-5	CATGGPGQTQYF
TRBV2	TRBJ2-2	CASSDTATGELFF
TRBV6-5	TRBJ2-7	CASSYGPSGSYEQYF
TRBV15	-	CATSSEGGLAGLHEQYF
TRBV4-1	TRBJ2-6	CASSQMGSGANVLTF
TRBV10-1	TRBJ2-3	CASSEFGDSESSTDTQYF
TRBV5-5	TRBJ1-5	CASSLTGRVENQPQHF
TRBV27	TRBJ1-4	CASSPDRAALDEKLFF
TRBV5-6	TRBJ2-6	CASSLGTGGYSGANVLTF
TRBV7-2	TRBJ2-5	CASSLPLGGGLGETQYF
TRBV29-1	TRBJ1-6	CSVQMPGKVALHF
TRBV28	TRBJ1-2	CASSRDRIDGYTF
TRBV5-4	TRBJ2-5	CASSLGTVYQETQYF
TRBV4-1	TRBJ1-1	CASSQAGQGGTEAFF
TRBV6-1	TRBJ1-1	CASSGHPGQGATEAFF
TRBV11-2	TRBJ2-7	CASTVTTHRSYEQYF
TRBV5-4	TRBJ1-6	CASSWLGDSPLHF
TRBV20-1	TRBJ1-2	CSATVTYGYTF
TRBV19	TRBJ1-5	CASSRQGDSNQPQHF
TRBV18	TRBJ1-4	CASSHLQGPDEKLFF
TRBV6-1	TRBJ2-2	CASSEGSSTGELFF
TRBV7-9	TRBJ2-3	CASSLGLAGDTQYF